This TCR beta chain emerged from a study of T-cell reconstitution after alpha-beta-depleted transplantation in children. Unique molecular identifiers were built into the TCRbeta library. TCRdb redid the calling of the PCR reads with MiXCR, one entry per CDR3 protein. The profile shows 800,000 to 1,000,000 distinct CDR3 sequences, about 31% of them singletons. Notes on the study in general: When one year had passed after transplant, most T-cell counts and diversity came from newly produced T cells. From surviving recipient T cells and thymic progenitors came the high day-60 TCRbeta diversity observed in some patients. Reportedly, alpha-beta T cells present about two months post-transplant originated from several hundred expanded clones of graft origin.

With respect to this clonotype: Its antigen remains unknown. As the CDR3 is not closed by the conserved phenylalanine or tryptophan, this likely results from a read error.

This CDR3 is 15 amino acids long. CDR1 is DFQATT, CDR2 SNEGSKA, per germline (reference sequence). Trimming pared 6 bases from V and 0 bases from J, leaving 17 bases between. The genes are TRBV20-1 and TRBJ2-5; D possibly corresponds to TRBD2 (5 bases). This clonotype was sampled from a boy under three years old who had a stem cell transplant for SCID, so the T cells may come from the graft donor. The material was PBMCs, mostly from graft donor cells, obtained 360 days after TCRalphabeta/CD19-depleted stem cell transplant. CDR3 protein: CSASGGAVYQETQYV. DNA of the CDR3: TGCAGTGCGTCGGGTGGAGCGGTGTACCAAGAGACCCAGTACGTC.